The 9 T cell receptor beta chains presented below share a single source sample, sequenced in a study of cytomegalovirus exposure and HLA in healthy donors. It was with 60 Vbeta and 13 Jbeta primers that the PCR ran. Profiling relied on immunoSEQ multiplex PCR, and the TCRdb table lists in-frame clones only, not all of them. The sample table includes fewer than 110,000 clones. Sequencing used PBMCs. These receptor sequences come from a man in his forties in good health and CMV-seronegative.

V gene TRBV19 combines with J gene TRBJ2-3; 10 nucleotides agree with TRBD2. The length of the CDR3 is 15 residues. Looked up from germline, CDR1 is LNHDA and CDR2 is SQIVND (reference sequence). The trim removed 8 bases at V and 2 bases at J, leaving 7 bases unmatched. In DNA form, the CDR3 reads TGTGCCAGTTCCAAGACTAGCGGGCCCACAGATACGCAGTATTTT. Amino acids: CASSKTSGPTDTQYF.

The gene calls are TRBV9 and TRBJ2-7, with D maybe TRBD2 (6 bases). CDR3 length equals 16 residues. The V and J ends lost 5 bases and 0 bases respectively, with 18 bases between them. Germline V gives CDR1 SGDLS, CDR2 YYNGEE. CDR3 sequence (DNA): TGTGCCAGCAGTCAAGACGGGACTCAAAGCTCCTACGAGCAGTACTTC. Its protein is CASSQDGTQSSYEQYF.

This chain uses TRBV6-1 with TRBJ2-3; 9 nucleotides line up with TRBD2. V gave up 7 bases and J gave up 4 bases; unmatched junction bases: 6. In germline, CDR1 is MNHNS, CDR2 SASEGT. The CDR3 sequence is 14 residues long. Here the CDR3 DNA reads TGTGCCAGCACTCGCGGGAGGGCCGCAGATACGCAGTATTTT. Protein product: CASTRGRAADTQYF.

J is TRBJ2-2 and V is TRBV4-1, with TRBD2 matching 7 bases. The CDR3 totals 15 residues. The germline CDR1 and CDR2 sequences are MGHRA and YSYEKL. The V segment lost 1 base and the J segment 7 bases; nucleotides outside the gene matches: 6. The CDR3 here is CASSQGTRYGGELFF. For the CDR3, the DNA is TGCGCCAGCAGCCAAGGGACTAGATATGGCGGGGAGCTGTTTTTT.

This chain connects TRBV30 to TRBJ2-7; the match to TRBD1 covers 12 bases. The germline gives CDR1 GTSNPN, CDR2 SVGIG (reference sequence). The CDR3 extends over 14 amino acids. The V gene end was trimmed by 2 bases and the J gene end by 7 bases; junction bases not matched to a gene: 6. The CDR3 spells CAWSLGQGAGEQYF. CDR3 sequence (DNA): TGTGCCTGGAGTTTGGGACAGGGGGCGGGGGAGCAGTACTTC.

The J gene is TRBJ2-3, the V gene TRBV10-3, with 8 nucleotides matching TRBD2. The V gene end was trimmed by 3 bases and the J gene end by 0 bases; junction bases not matched to a gene: 11. Germline assignment: CDR1 ENHRY and CDR2 SYGVKD. The CDR3 sequence is 18 residues long. The CDR3 nucleotides are TGTGCCATCAGTGACCTGGGGGGGACTAGACCTAGCACAGATACGCAGTATTTT. It specifies CAISDLGGTRPSTDTQYF.

The chain couples TRBV6-1 to TRBJ2-7; 9 bases fit TRBD2. The germline CDR1 and CDR2 sequences are MNHNS and SASEGT. The junction had 12 bases not matched to a gene; V was cut back by 7 bases and J by 5 bases. This CDR3 is built from 15 residues. The CDR3 protein is CASMSGLAGIHEQYF. CDR3 bases: TGTGCCAGCATGAGTGGGCTAGCGGGGATTCACGAGCAGTACTTC.

The chain couples TRBV6-1 to TRBJ2-3, with TRBD1 matching 8 bases. This CDR3 region has 14 residues. Germline V gene sequence: CDR1 MNHNS, CDR2 SASEGT. Trimming cost V 6 bases and J 2 bases; bases outside gene matches: 4. CDR3 nucleotides: TGTGCCAGCAGGAGGACAGGGCCCACAGATACGCAGTATTTT. Its translation is CASRRTGPTDTQYF.

The chain has TRBV6-5 and TRBJ2-7, with D possibly being TRBD1 (5 bases). The CDR3 length is 15 residues. Germline lookup yields CDR1 MNHEY and CDR2 SVGAGI. V lost 2 bases and J lost 2, with 13 bases in between. CDR3 residues: CASSYDSSATYEQYF. CDR3 sequence (DNA): TGTGCCAGCAGTTACGACAGCTCTGCCACCTACGAGCAGTACTTC.